This T cell receptor (beta chain) appears in the sequencing data of a study of cytomegalovirus exposure and HLA in healthy donors. General study findings and limits: Some V segments, including TRBV6-2 and TRBV6-3, were excluded as indistinguishable. Later, an analysis showed that TCR beta chains associated with HLA were more clonally expanded than others that were equally common. Later analysis demonstrated an association between a missense DCLRE1C variant and TCR beta V- and J-gene trimming.

The CDR3 is 17 residues long. Looked up from germline, CDR1 is MNHEY and CDR2 is SMNVEV (reference sequence). PCR was performed using 60 Vbeta and 13 Jbeta primers. TCRdb keeps only in-frame clones here, not all; method: immunoSEQ multiplex PCR. The specimen's table records 100,000 to 150,000 clones. Comment on this clone: What it recognizes is unknown. A read error may account for a junction end that differs from germline. Other DNA sequences from this sample encode an identical CDR3 as well.

Among the donors, all were healthy bone marrow donors. V usage is TRBV27 and J usage is TRBJ1-1; unclear D gene. The sequencing input was PBMCs. The TCR was taken from a middle-aged woman in good health and CMV-seropositive. In DNA, the CDR3 is TGTGCCAGCAGTTTATACGGGAGACCCGCGGGGAACACTGAAGCCTTCTTT. It is translated as CASSLYGRPAGNTEAFF.